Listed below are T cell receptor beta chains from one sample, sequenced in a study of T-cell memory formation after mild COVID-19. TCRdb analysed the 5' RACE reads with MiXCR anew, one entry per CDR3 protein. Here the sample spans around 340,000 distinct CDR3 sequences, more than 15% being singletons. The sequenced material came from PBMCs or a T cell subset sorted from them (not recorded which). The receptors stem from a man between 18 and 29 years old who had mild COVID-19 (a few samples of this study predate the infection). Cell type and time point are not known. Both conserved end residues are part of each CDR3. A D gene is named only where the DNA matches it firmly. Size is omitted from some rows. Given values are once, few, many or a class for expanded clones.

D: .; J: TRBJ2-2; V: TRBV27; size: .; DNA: TGTGCCAGCAGTACGGGGGTTTTCGGGGAGCTGTTTTTT; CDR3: CASSTGVFGELFF
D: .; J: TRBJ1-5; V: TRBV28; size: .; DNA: TGTGCCAGCAGGGCCCCCCGTGGCGGGGTTAATCAGCCCCAGCATTTT; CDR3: CASRAPRGGVNQPQHF
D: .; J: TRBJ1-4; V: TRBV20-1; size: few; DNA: TGCAGTGCTAGGGAAAGCCTTAATGAAAAACTGTTTTTT; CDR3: CSARESLNEKLFF
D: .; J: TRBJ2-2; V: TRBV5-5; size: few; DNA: TGTGCCAGCAGCCCATATACCACTACGAACACCGGGGAGCTGTTTTTT; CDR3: CASSPYTTTNTGELFF
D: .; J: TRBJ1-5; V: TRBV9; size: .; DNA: TGTGCCAGCAGCGTAGAAAGCAATCAGCCCCAGCATTTT; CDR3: CASSVESNQPQHF
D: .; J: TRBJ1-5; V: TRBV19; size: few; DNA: TGTGCCAGTACAACGCTAGCTGATTATCAGCCCCAGCATTTT; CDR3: CASTTLADYQPQHF
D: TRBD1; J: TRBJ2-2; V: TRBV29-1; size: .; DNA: TGCAGCGTCCGGACAGGGGACGGGGAGCTGTTTTTT; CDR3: CSVRTGDGELFF
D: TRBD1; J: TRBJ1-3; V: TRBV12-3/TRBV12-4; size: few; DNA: TGTGCCAGCACTCCAATCACAGGGGTTGGAAACACCATATATTTT; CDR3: CASTPITGVGNTIYF
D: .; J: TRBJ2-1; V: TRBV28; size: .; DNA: TGTGCCAGCAGTTCCTGGGGCAGGGTGAACGATGAGCAGTTCTTC; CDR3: CASSSWGRVNDEQFF
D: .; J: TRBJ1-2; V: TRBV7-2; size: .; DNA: TGTGCCAGCAGCTTAGGTCTCAGGGGTTCCTATGGCTACACCTTC; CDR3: CASSLGLRGSYGYTF
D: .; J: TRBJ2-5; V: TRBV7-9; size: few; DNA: TGTGCCAGCAGCGCTAACACTGGAGAGACCCAGTACTTC; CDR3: CASSANTGETQYF
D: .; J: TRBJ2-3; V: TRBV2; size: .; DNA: TGTGCCAGCGTAGTGGTGAGTGGCACAGATACGCAGTATTTT; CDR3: CASVVVSGTDTQYF
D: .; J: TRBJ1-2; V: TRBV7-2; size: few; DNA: TGTGCCAGCAGCTTAGTTGGGGGGGTGGACTATGGCTACACCTTC; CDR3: CASSLVGGVDYGYTF
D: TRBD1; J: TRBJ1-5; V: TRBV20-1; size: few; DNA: TGCAGTGCTCCTGGCCTGGACAGGGGTGATCAGCCCCAGCATTTT; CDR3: CSAPGLDRGDQPQHF
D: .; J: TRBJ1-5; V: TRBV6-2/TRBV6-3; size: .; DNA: TGTGCCAGCAGTTCAGAGGCCGCCTTTAGCAATCAGCCCCAGCATTTT; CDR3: CASSSEAAFSNQPQHF
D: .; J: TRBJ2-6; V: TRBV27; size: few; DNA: TGTGCCAGTCGATCGGAGGGAGGGGCCAACGTCCTGACTTTC; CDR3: CASRSEGGANVLTF
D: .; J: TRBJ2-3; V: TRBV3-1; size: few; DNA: TGTGCCAGCAGCCATCCTAGCGTAGGGGCAGATACGCAGTATTTT; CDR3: CASSHPSVGADTQYF
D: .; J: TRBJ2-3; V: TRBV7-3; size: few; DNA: TGTGCCAGCAGCTTAGTCCGGACAGATACGCAGTATTTT; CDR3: CASSLVRTDTQYF
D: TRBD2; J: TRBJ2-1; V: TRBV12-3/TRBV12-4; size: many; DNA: TGTGCCAGCGGGGAGGGGACTGAGCAGTTCTTC; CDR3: CASGEGTEQFF
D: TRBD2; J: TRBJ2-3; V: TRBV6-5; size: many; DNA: TGTGCCGCTCAGCGGGGGCCCACAGATACGCAGTATTTT; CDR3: CAAQRGPTDTQYF
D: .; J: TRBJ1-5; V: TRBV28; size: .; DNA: TGTGCCAGCAGTCAGTATCAGCCCCAGCATTTT; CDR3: CASSQYQPQHF
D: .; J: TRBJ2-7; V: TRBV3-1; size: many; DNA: TGTGCCAGCAGCCATGAGGGGGGGCTCGGATCCAGCGAGCAGTACTTC; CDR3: CASSHEGGLGSSEQYF
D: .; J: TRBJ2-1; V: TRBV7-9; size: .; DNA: TGTGCCAGCAGGTCTTTATGGGATCCTGAGCAGTTCTTC; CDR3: CASRSLWDPEQFF
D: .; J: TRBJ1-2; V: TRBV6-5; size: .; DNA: TGTGCCAGCAGGGCGCAGATACGCTATGGCTACACCTTC; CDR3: CASRAQIRYGYTF
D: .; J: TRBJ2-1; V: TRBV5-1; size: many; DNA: TGCGCCAGCAGCTTGGCCAGCGGAGACAATGAGCAGTTCTTC; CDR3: CASSLASGDNEQFF
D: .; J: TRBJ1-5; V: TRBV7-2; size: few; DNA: TGTGCCAGCAGCTTTAAGGTCGGGGACAATCAGCCCCAGCATTTT; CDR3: CASSFKVGDNQPQHF
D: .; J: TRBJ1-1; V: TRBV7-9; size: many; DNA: TGTGCCAGCAGCCCGGCAGGTGGGAGAAGGGCGAACACTGAAGCTTTCTTT; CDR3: CASSPAGGRRANTEAFF
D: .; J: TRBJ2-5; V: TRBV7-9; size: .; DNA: TGTGCCAGCAGCCGGGACATTCAGACCCAGTACTTC; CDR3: CASSRDIQTQYF
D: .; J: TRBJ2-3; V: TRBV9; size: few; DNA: TGTGCCAGCAGCGTAGACGGGGGGCAGGCAGATACGCAGTATTTT; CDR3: CASSVDGGQADTQYF
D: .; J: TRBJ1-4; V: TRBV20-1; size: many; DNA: TGCAGTGCTAGAGATGTGGTGGGTGGTGAAAAACTGTTTTTT; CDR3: CSARDVVGGEKLFF
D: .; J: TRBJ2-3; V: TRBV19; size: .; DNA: TGTGCCAGCGGGTTCGGGAACAAGCAGTATTTT; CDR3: CASGFGNKQYF
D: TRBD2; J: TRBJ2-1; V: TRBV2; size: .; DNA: TGTGCCAGCAGGATGGGACTAGCGGGGGACAATGAGCAGTTCTTC; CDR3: CASRMGLAGDNEQFF
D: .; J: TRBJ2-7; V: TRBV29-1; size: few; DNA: TGCAGCGTTACCCCCGCGGGTCGGGGCGCCGAGCAGTACTTC; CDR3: CSVTPAGRGAEQYF
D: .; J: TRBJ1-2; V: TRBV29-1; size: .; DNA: TGCAGCGTTGCCCCCCAGGGTCGTTCCTTATATGGCTACACCTTC; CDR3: CSVAPQGRSLYGYTF
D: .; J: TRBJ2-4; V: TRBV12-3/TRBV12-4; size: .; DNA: TGTGCCAGCAGTTTAAGGATCTGGGCGGGGGCCAAAAACATTCAGTACTTC; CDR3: CASSLRIWAGAKNIQYF
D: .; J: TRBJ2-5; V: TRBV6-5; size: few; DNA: TGTGCCAGCAGTGAGGGGGGGGACAGCAAAGAGACCCAGTACTTC; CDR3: CASSEGGDSKETQYF
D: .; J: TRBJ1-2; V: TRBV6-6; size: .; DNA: TGTGCCAGCAGTCCACGCGGAACCCATGGCTACACCTTC; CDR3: CASSPRGTHGYTF
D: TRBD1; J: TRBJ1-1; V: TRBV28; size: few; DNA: TGTGCCAGCAGTGCTAGACAGGGATGGACTGAAGCTTTCTTT; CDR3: CASSARQGWTEAFF
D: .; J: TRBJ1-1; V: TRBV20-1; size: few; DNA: TGCAGTGTTAGGGGAGCGGGGGGTGACACTGAAGCTTTCTTT; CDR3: CSVRGAGGDTEAFF
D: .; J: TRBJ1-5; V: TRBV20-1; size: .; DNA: TGCAGTGCTAGAGGGACGGGCTTCGGTCAGCCCCAGCATTTT; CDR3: CSARGTGFGQPQHF
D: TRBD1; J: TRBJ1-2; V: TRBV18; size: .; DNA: TGTGCCAGCTCAGCAGGGGGTGGCTACACCTTC; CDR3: CASSAGGGYTF
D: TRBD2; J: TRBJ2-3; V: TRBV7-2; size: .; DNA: TGTGCCAGCAGCGTAAGGGCGACTAGCGACACAGATACGCAGTATTTT; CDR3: CASSVRATSDTDTQYF
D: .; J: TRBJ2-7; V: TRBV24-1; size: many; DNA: TGTGCCACCAGTGGGACTGCAGAGGAGCAGTACTTC; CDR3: CATSGTAEEQYF
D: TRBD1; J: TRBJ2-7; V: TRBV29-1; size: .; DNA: TGCAGCGTTGAGGGACAGGGACGTAGTAGTGGCGAGCAGTACTTC; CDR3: CSVEGQGRSSGEQYF
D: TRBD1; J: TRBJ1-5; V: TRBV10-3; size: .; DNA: TGTGCCATCAGTGAACAGGGGGCTGGGGGTCAGCCCCAGCATTTT; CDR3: CAISEQGAGGQPQHF
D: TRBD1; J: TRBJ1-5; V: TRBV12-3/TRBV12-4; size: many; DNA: TGTGCCAGCAGACTAGGGGGGGGACAGGAAAATCAGCCCCAGCATTTT; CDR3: CASRLGGGQENQPQHF
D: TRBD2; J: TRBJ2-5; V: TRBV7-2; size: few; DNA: TGTGCCAGCAGCCCCCAGCCGGGACTAGCGGGGGGAGGGCAAGAGACCCAGTACTTC; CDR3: CASSPQPGLAGGGQETQYF
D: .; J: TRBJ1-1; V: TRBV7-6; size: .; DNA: TGTGCCAGCAGCTTATTGACCGGCCGGCTGAACACTGAAGCTTTCTTT; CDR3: CASSLLTGRLNTEAFF
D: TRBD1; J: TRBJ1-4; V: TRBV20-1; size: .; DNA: TGCAGTGCTCAGGACAGGGTTGGCGAAAAACTGTTTTTT; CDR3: CSAQDRVGEKLFF
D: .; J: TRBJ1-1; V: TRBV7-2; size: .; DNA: TGTGCCAGCAGCTTAGAATTCCAGCTAAACACTGAAGCTTTCTTT; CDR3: CASSLEFQLNTEAFF
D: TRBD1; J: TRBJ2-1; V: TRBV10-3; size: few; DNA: TGTGCCATCAGTATACCGACAGGGAATGAGCAGTTCTTC; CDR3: CAISIPTGNEQFF
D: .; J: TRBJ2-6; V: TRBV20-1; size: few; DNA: TGCAGTGTCCCGGGGGACTCTGGGGCCAACGTCCTGACTTTC; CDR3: CSVPGDSGANVLTF
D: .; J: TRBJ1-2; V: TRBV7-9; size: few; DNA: TGTGCCAGCAGCTTAGGTGGCCCCCTGGTTGACTATGGCTACACCTTC; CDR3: CASSLGGPLVDYGYTF
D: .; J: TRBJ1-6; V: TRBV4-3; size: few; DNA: TGCGCCAGCAGCCAAGATCCACAGACAGGAAATTCACCCCTCCACTTT; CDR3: CASSQDPQTGNSPLHF
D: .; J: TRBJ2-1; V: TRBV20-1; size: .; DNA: TGCAGTGCCGATGCCGTCGGCGATGAGCAGTTCTTC; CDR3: CSADAVGDEQFF
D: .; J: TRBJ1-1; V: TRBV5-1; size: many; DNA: TGCGCCAGCAGCCCATTACCGGGGTTGGACACTGAAGCTTTCTTT; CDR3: CASSPLPGLDTEAFF